The T cell receptor (beta chain) described here comes from a study of response to subunit inactivated influenza vaccine (dated by TCRdb to the late 2010s). With respect to the entire study: Deep quantitative T cell receptor repertoire profiling was used in the study to track responses to a trivalent subunit inactivated influenza vaccine.

This clonotype was observed a handful of times. Its antigen has not been determined. No much larger clonotype is one base removed from it; base qualities were not supplied. The germline V gene supplies CDR1 ENHRY and CDR2 SYGVKD. The CDR3 measures 14 amino acids from cysteine to phenylalanine. Solely the CDR3 DNA is kept, with 42 bases framed from the first base. Compared with germline, V lacks 6 bases and J lacks 5 bases; bases without a gene match: 6. Preparation of the library involved RT-PCR. Sequencing was performed on an Illumina HiSeq 2500. Clones were called with MiXCR by TCRdb after fastp trimmed the public reads at Q25, and only in-frame beta chains were retained. Entries that share a CDR3 protein sequence are merged under the most common genes and DNA. The sample contains about 700,000 distinct CDR3 sequences, 14% of them found a single time. The ten largest make up 7.5% to 8% of the sample.

Broader findings and caveats from the paper: The authors proposed that each seasonal influenza vaccination may bring in only a limited number of new T cells.

This material consisted of PBMCs from blood, taken around 14 days before vaccination. This TCR was recovered from a man in his fifties who received an inactivated influenza vaccine. Donor details come from another sample of the same person, matched by shared clones. The chain is assembled from TRBV10-3 and TRBJ2-1, with 8 middle bases fitting TRBD1. In nucleotide form, the sequence is TGTGCCATCAGAGGACAGGGAACCCACAATGAGCAGTTCTTC. Its product reads: CAIRGQGTHNEQFF.